Following are 10 T cell receptor beta chains from one sample sequenced in a study of early T cells in non-severe SARS-CoV-2 infection. Via MiXCR, TCRdb re-called the 5' RACE reads, giving one row per CDR3 protein. The sample contains 25,000 to 30,000 distinct CDR3 sequences, roughly 5.6% of which appear only once. Sample: whole blood. The origin of the receptors is an adult who was a healthcare worker with PCR-confirmed SARS-CoV-2 infection or an uninfected control (not recorded which).

This clonotype was detected many times. The rearrangement joins TRBV3-1 to TRBJ2-5; D possibly corresponds to TRBD2 (6 bases). This CDR3 is built from 14 residues. Germline V gene lookup returns CDR1 LGHDT and CDR2 YNNKEL (reference sequence). V gave up 0 bases and J gave up 4 bases, with 9 bases separating them. CDR3 region: CASSQETRRETQYF. CDR3 sequence (DNA): TGTGCCAGCAGCCAAGAGACTAGGAGAGAGACCCAGTACTTC.

There are many counts of this clonotype. The genes are TRBV20-1 and TRBJ2-7; D may be TRBD1 (5 bases). Germline lookup yields CDR1 DFQATT and CDR2 SNEGSKA (reference sequence). This CDR3 is 12 amino acids long. V gave up 3 bases and J gave up 2 bases, with 8 bases separating them. The CDR3 here is CSARTVAYEQYF. CDR3 nucleotides: TGCAGTGCTAGGACAGTGGCCTACGAGCAGTACTTC.

The CDR3 DNA reads as TGCAGTGCTAAGGGGGCTGAGGGCACCGGGGAGCTGTTTTTT. It is translated as CSAKGAEGTGELFF. The chain has TRBV20-1 and TRBJ2-2; 7 bases line up with TRBD1. CDR1 is DFQATT and CDR2 is SNEGSKA in the germline V gene (reference sequence). V lost 4 bases, J lost 4 bases, and 6 bases stayed unmatched. This CDR3 is 14 amino acids long.

This clonotype was picked up many times. The J gene is TRBJ2-2, the V gene TRBV7-2; 10 bases are a match to TRBD2. In germline, CDR1 is SGHTA, CDR2 FQGNSA. The CDR3 runs to 15 residues. V lost 5 bases and J lost 7; bases outside the gene matches: 7. Here the CDR3 reads CASSKTSGKGGELFF. CDR3 DNA sequence: TGTGCCAGCAGCAAAACTAGCGGGAAGGGCGGGGAGCTGTTTTTT.

This clonotype was seen a handful of times. The chain employs TRBV19 and TRBJ2-1, with TRBD2 as a possible D gene (5 bases). V shed 10 bases and J shed 4 bases, with 14 bases lying between them. The CDR3 sequence is 13 residues long. The germline CDR1 and CDR2 sequences are LNHDA and SQIVND (reference sequence). The CDR3 here is CATGSGDYNEQFF. In DNA, the CDR3 is TGTGCCACCGGATCCGGGGATTACAATGAGCAGTTCTTC. The full variable domain, rest sourced from reference TRBV19 and TRBJ2-1, is DGGITQSPKYLFRKEGQNVTLSCEQNLNHDAMYWYRQDPGQGLRLIYYSQIVNDFQKGDIAEGYSVSREKKESFPLTVTSAQKNPTAFYLCATGSGDYNEQFFGPGTRLTVL.

The table lists this clonotype with many counts. The V gene is TRBV20-1, the J gene TRBJ2-7; 12 positions match TRBD2. The CDR3 is made up of 19 amino acids. Trimming at V came to 5 bases and at J to 1 base, leaving 18 bases not matched to a gene. Germline V gene data show CDR1 as DFQATT and CDR2 as SNEGSKA (reference sequence). Written as DNA, the CDR3 is TGCAGTGCTCTAAAGGAGCCGACTAGCGGGAGATCAGGATCCTACGAGCAGTACTTC. It codes for CSALKEPTSGRSGSYEQYF.

This clonotype occurred many times. The chain links TRBV21-1 to TRBJ1-3; the table's D call TRBD1 went unverified against the DNA. TRBV21-1 is an annotated pseudogene. This CDR3 spans 17 amino acids. Written as DNA, the CDR3 is TGTGCCAGCAGCAACGGACAGGCCCCTTTAGCTGGAAACACCATATATTTT. As protein: CASSNGQAPLAGNTIYF.

This clonotype was counted only a few times. The chain uses TRBV2 and TRBJ1-5; D is ambiguous. CDR1 is SNHLY, CDR2 FYNNEI, per germline. Trimming took off 7 bases at V and 5 bases at J, with 15 bases between the two ends. This CDR3 is 14 amino acids long. The CDR3 DNA sequence: TGTGCCAGCACTAAAGGGCTGATTCATCAGCCCCAGCATTTT. Amino acids: CASTKGLIHQPQHF. Variable domain in full (rest from reference TRBV2 and TRBJ1-5): EPEVTQTPSHQVTQMGQEVILRCVPISNHLYFYWYRQILGQKVEFLVSFYNNEISEKSEIFDDQFSVERPDGSNFTLKIRSTKLEDSAMYFCASTKGLIHQPQHFGDGTRLSIL.

To note about this clonotype: A much bigger clone sits one base away, suggesting this may be a read error. The chain recombines TRBV5-1 with TRBJ2-7; weak D call: TRBD2 (5 bases). V dropped 7 bases and J dropped 5 bases, with 22 bases sitting between them. The germline CDR1 and CDR2 sequences are SGHRS and YFSETQ. The length of the CDR3 is 15 residues. CDR3 loop: CASGAQDSPQNEQYF. The CDR3 DNA sequence: TGCGCCAGCGGCGCCCAGGACTCGCCCCAGAACGAGCAGTACTTC. Full variable domain (rest looked up from reference TRBV5-1 and TRBJ2-7): KAGVTQTPRYLIKTRGQQVTLSCSPISGHRSVSWYQQTPGQGLQFLFEYFSETQRNKGNFPGRFSGRQFSNSRSEMNVSTLELGDSALYLCASGAQDSPQNEQYFGPGTRLTVT.

This clonotype was recorded at least ten times. The chain is built from TRBV5-1 and TRBJ1-1; no clear D. CDR3 length: 15 amino acids. The germline V gene encodes CDR1 SGHRS and CDR2 YFSETQ. V dropped 4 bases and J dropped 1 base, with 14 bases sitting between them. The CDR3 region is CASSPGFTENTEAFF. CDR3 bases: TGCGCCAGCAGCCCTGGCTTCACAGAGAACACTGAAGCTTTCTTT.